Presented here are 15 T cell receptor beta chains from one specimen sequenced in a study of blood T cells in healthy people across ages. A J-beta primer mix and a sample-barcoded 5' primer were used in a second PCR of about 7 to 11 cycles. One entry per CDR3 protein results from TCRdb running MiXCR on the 5' RACE reads. The sample holds some 780,000 distinct CDR3 sequences, roughly 56% seen once. The sample taken for sequencing was blood. These receptor sequences come from a man in his forties or fifties in good health.

The chain couples TRBV6-1 to TRBJ1-2; 11 bases are a match to TRBD1. V shed 3 bases and J 7 bases; nucleotides not matched to a gene: 22. Germline-derived CDR1 and CDR2 are MNHNS and SASEGT. The CDR3 sequence is 20 residues long. CDR3 coding DNA: TGTGCCAGCAGTGATTCCGTCGGGACAGGGGGAGCGGCGTTTCGTGGTGGCTACACCTTC. Encoded protein: CASSDSVGTGGAAFRGGYTF.

The rearrangement joins TRBV29-1 to TRBJ1-1; D call uncertain. V gave up 3 bases and J gave up 5 bases, with 10 bases separating them. The germline V gene encodes CDR1 SQVTM and CDR2 ANQGSEA. The CDR3 extends over 12 amino acids. The CDR3 DNA reads as TGCAGCGTTGATGTCGGGTCGACTGAAGCTTTCTTT. The encoded protein is CSVDVGSTEAFF.

The chain couples TRBV24-1 to TRBJ2-4; D is uncertain. With 5 bases removed from V and 6 bases from J, the gap between germline ends came to 10 bases. The CDR3 is made up of 13 amino acids. Germline CDR1 reads KGHDR; CDR2 reads SFDVKD. The CDR3 sequence: CATSAPSLNIQYF. CDR3 nucleotides: TGTGCCACCAGTGCCCCTAGTTTAAACATTCAGTACTTC.

The V gene is TRBV4-3, the J gene TRBJ2-7; possibly TRBD1 or TRBD2 for D (5 bases each). Germline loops: CDR1 LGHNA, CDR2 YSLEER. The CDR3 consists of 15 residues. V lost 4 bases and J 3 bases, leaving 16 bases between the germline ends. The CDR3 loop is CASSREGRADYEQYF. The CDR3, as DNA: TGCGCCAGCAGCCGCGAGGGGCGGGCGGACTACGAGCAGTACTTC.

The rearrangement joins TRBV4-2 to TRBJ1-5; 8 nucleotides line up with TRBD1. The length of the CDR3 is 17 residues. The V gene's germline CDR1 is LGHNA and CDR2 YNFKEQ. The J segment lost 6 bases and the V segment lost 0 bases, leaving 10 bases of the junction unmatched. The CDR3: CASSQDSDRADFQPQHF. The CDR3 nucleotides read TGTGCCAGCAGCCAAGATTCGGACAGGGCTGATTTTCAGCCCCAGCATTTT.

The genes are TRBV29-1 and TRBJ2-7; possibly TRBD1 or TRBD2 for D (5 bases each). The J call is uncertain, as TRBJ2-5 better fits the DNA end. CDR1 SQVTM and CDR2 ANQGSEA come from the germline V gene. There are 15 residues in the CDR3. The CDR3 sequence is CSTRRDASSEETQYF. For the CDR3, the DNA is TGCAGCACGCGCCGGGACGCGAGCAGTGAAGAGACCCAGTACTTC.

The chain combines TRBV29-1 with TRBJ2-5, with 10 positions matching TRBD2. Germline trimming cut 7 bases from V and 4 bases from J; bases unmatched to any gene: 9. This CDR3 comprises 14 residues. Germline-derived CDR1 and CDR2 are SQVTM and ANQGSEA. The DNA of the CDR3 is TGCAGCGCCGATAGGACTAGCGGCGGAGAGACCCAGTACTTC. The encoded protein is CSADRTSGGETQYF.

This clonotype has only a few counts. The chain combines TRBV27 with TRBJ1-1; D is possibly TRBD1 (6 bases). Germline values: CDR1 MNHEY, CDR2 SMNVEV (reference sequence). V gave up 6 bases and J gave up 4 bases, with 15 bases separating them. The CDR3 is 14 residues long. The CDR3 nucleotides are TGTGCCAGCAGCTACAGGGAACTCGCCACTGAAGCTTTCTTT. Amino acid sequence: CASSYRELATEAFF.

V usage is TRBV4-1 and J usage is TRBJ2-6; no definite D call. Germline V gives CDR1 MGHRA, CDR2 YSYEKL. Trimming stripped 3 bases from V and 1 base from J, with 16 bases between. The CDR3 covers 18 residues. The CDR3 sequence: CASSHRVGRSSGANVLTF. CDR3 nucleotides: TGCGCCAGCAGCCATCGGGTCGGCCGGAGTTCTGGGGCCAACGTCCTGACTTTC.

This chain joins TRBV14 and TRBJ2-7; D is perhaps TRBD2 (5 bases). Trimming cost V 0 bases and J 2 bases, with 14 bases left between them. This CDR3 contains 16 residues. The germline gives CDR1 SGHDN, CDR2 FVKESK. The CDR3 loop reads CASSQDFEGKPYEQYF. As DNA, the CDR3 is TGTGCCAGCAGCCAAGATTTTGAGGGTAAGCCCTACGAGCAGTACTTC.

Remarks on this clonotype: An end of the junction differs from the germline gene, which may be a read error. This chain joins TRBV28 and TRBJ2-5; 9 bases map to TRBD1. The length of the CDR3 is 14 residues. Germline V CDR1 and CDR2: MDHEN, SYDVKM. The CDR3 loop is CTSNTGGPVNEQYF. The CDR3 DNA follows: TGTACCAGCAATACAGGGGGCCCGGTCAATGAGCAGTACTTC. Filled out from reference TRBV28 and TRBJ2-5, the complete variable domain reads DVKVTQSSRYLVKRTGEKVFLECVQDMDHENMFWYRQDPGLGLRLIYFSYDVKMKEKGDIPEGYSVSREKKERFSLILESASTNQTSMYLCTSNTGGPVNEQYFGPGTRLLVL.

This clonotype showed up just a few times. V gene TRBV20-1 combines with J gene TRBJ1-5; TRBD1 matches at 7 bases. This CDR3 is built from 14 residues. Germline assignment: CDR1 DFQATT and CDR2 SNEGSKA (reference sequence). After removal of 3 bases from V and 1 base from J, the junction contained 3 bases not matched to a gene. DNA of the CDR3: TGCAGTGCTAGTAGGGGGCAGAGCAATCAGCCCCAGCATTTT. It is translated as CSASRGQSNQPQHF.

This chain connects TRBV5-5 to TRBJ2-6; possibly TRBD1 for D (6 bases). The germline V and J ends were trimmed by 1 base and 4 bases, with 18 bases remaining between them. The CDR3 is made up of 18 amino acids. The germline V gene encodes CDR1 SGHKS and CDR2 YYEKEE (reference sequence). The CDR3 spells CASSLLGESQGGANVLTF. As DNA, the CDR3 is TGTGCCAGCAGCTTGTTAGGGGAGTCCCAGGGGGGGGCCAACGTCCTGACTTTC.

The CDR3 DNA reads as TGTGCCAGCAGCCTAGTTGGAGGGACTGAGGAGACCCAGTACTTC. Protein product: CASSLVGGTEETQYF. J is TRBJ2-7 and V is TRBV11-2; D possibly corresponds to TRBD2 (6 bases). The J call may be incorrect, as the DNA end agrees better with TRBJ2-5. CDR1 and CDR2 from the germline V gene are SGHAT and FQNNGV. The CDR3 spans 15 residues.

In DNA, the CDR3 is TGTGCCAGCAGCAAAGCCAAAGGACTAGCGGAGCTTTTAGAGACCCAGTACTTC. This gives the protein CASSKAKGLAELLETQYF. The chain employs TRBV21-1 and TRBJ2-7; the table assigns TRBD2, which was not confirmed against the DNA. The J call may be in error: the DNA end matches TRBJ2-5 better. TRBV21-1 corresponds to a pseudogene. CDR3 size: 18 residues.